This T cell receptor beta chain was profiled in a study of OX40 agonist ivuxolimab in advanced cancers. At the level of the study: Anti-PD-1, anti-PD-L1 or anti-CTLA-4 therapy given earlier was allowed, and roughly 40% had some. Regarding the study as a whole: The antigen specificity of the peripheral T cells (those that were expanded) was not determined.

A word on this clone: No antigen is known for it.

Clones were read by immunoSEQ multiplex PCR, and TCRdb kept only the in-frame ones, dropping some. The sample consists of 48,000 or so clones, roughly 86% of them appearing once. People who had autoimmune disease history or systemic immunosuppression were excluded. Germline CDR1 reads KGHSH; CDR2 reads LQKENI. CDR3 length: 14 amino acids. Trimming removed 6 bases at V and 1 base at J, with 11 bases between. The sequence derives from an adult with an advanced solid tumor such as melanoma, head and neck, liver or kidney cancer. Sequencing used CD4+ or CD8+ T cells sorted from blood, obtained in a trial of the OX40 agonist ivuxolimab. The chain recombines TRBV18 with TRBJ2-3; D gene ambiguous. The CDR3 bases are TGTGCCAGCTCCCGACGACCAGGCACAGATACGCAGTATTTT. Amino acids: CASSRRPGTDTQYF.